This T cell receptor beta chain originates from a study of cytomegalovirus exposure and HLA in healthy donors (dated by TCRdb to 2017 to 2019). Describing the broader study: According to an earlier analysis of a few hundred of the donors, about 179 million T cells yielded 90 million to 130 million unique TCR beta sequences and 250 to 350 Gb of sequence data. Both class I and class II loci were covered by HLA typing, at four-digit resolution. To decide whether each TCR beta V gene segment behaved as functional or pseudogenic, an earlier analysis of some 580 of the donors relied on high-throughput TCR beta sequencing. Typing coverage varied by locus: about 620-640 donors for A, B, C, DRB1 and DQB1; under 550 for DQA1; more than 600 for DPA1; around 450 for DPB1. Using immunosequencing, the study profiled T cell repertoires from around 680 subjects and related those repertoires to cytomegalovirus serostatus. Of the approximately 400 genotyped donors, roughly 85% fell in the genetic ancestry cluster associated with self-reported Caucasian donors. The study was designed to test whether signatures of past pathogen exposure could be identified by cataloging public T cell receptors. To predict cytomegalovirus infection status, the study combined high-throughput TCR immunosequencing, statistical association of individual TCRs with disease status, and machine learning. Donor age, sex, ethnicity and CMV serostatus were compiled together with the repertoire data. A later analysis re-examined previously published TCR beta repertoires from about 670 donors and added high-resolution HLA genotyping to investigate patterns of TCR occurrence. A later genetic analysis took genome-wide SNP genotypes for about three fifths of the 666 donors and used that subset as a discovery cohort. Approximately 300 gigabases of sequencing data and roughly 80 million unique TCR sequences made up an early release that covered under 750 HLA-typed donors. Besides the first cohort of 500 to 700 subjects, a separate validation cohort made up of about 120 different subjects was used. Every discovery cohort repertoire had been produced on one sequencing platform. The later analysis used no new phenotypic data to find candidate immune exposures, relying instead on TCR beta sequences and their occurrence across donors. Across approximately 400 genotyped donors of the cohort, an average of approximately 220,000 unique TCR beta nucleotide sequences per donor were sequenced, and roughly a sixth of those sequences were non-productive. Because of strong linkage in the cohort, roughly five DR-DQ haplotypes were treated as single units for association and clustering. What the study reported, not specific to this receptor: Compared with equally common non-associated chains, HLA-associated TCR beta chains in a later analysis were more clonally expanded and had lower generation probabilities. The classifier was reported to diagnose cytomegalovirus status with high specificity and sensitivity in both the original and validation cohorts. Because the 87-base-pair reads could not distinguish some IMGT-functional V segments, including TRBV6-2 and TRBV6-3, those segments were excluded. A further reported finding was that TCR beta sequences accurately predicted the HLA-A and HLA-B alleles for most subjects in the first cohort. Approximately 18 rarely observed V segments, including chromosome 9 orphons, were excluded from the earlier analysis of some 590 of the donors because counts were too low. A later genetic analysis associated a missense DCLRE1C variant with V-gene and J-gene trimming of TCR beta chains, and an independent cohort replicated the association. According to a later analysis, parvovirus B19, influenza, CMV and Epstein-Barr virus appeared linked to several top co-occurrence clusters. Most TCR sequences were observed very rarely across donors, whereas some public TCRs were present in many individuals. Roughly uniform sequencing depth across donors was assumed in presence/absence analyses, although this assumption may not hold. A later analysis found that TCR association rates varied across HLA loci, with DRB1 alleles showing the most associated TCRs and HLA-C alleles the fewest. In a later analysis, most CMV-associated TCR beta chains were found to appear HLA-restricted, with HLA associations seemingly driven largely by CMV exposure. In vitro tests confirmed that a few of the cytomegalovirus-associated TCR beta chains recognize cytomegalovirus antigens. Immune exposure information for the cohort was limited to CMV serostatus. When HLA alleles, especially DR and DQ, strongly co-occurred, TCR associations were difficult to assign to individual alleles. A group of highly shared sequence variants was considered likely to be a technical artifact of the sequencing pipeline. A later analysis associated roughly 17,000 TCR beta sequences with specific HLA alleles at a false discovery rate of 0.05. Compared with the 666-donor mean, donors in an Asian-associated ancestry cluster had fewer N-insertions in productive TCRs, according to a later genetic analysis. In the study, some 180 TCR beta chains were listed as associated with cytomegalovirus. Broadly in line with IMGT annotations, most TCR beta V segments showed up in productive rearrangements about 87% or about 30% of the time in an earlier analysis of under 700 of the donors. The authors suggested that the approach could potentially be generalized to other disease states and immunological phenotypes. The cohort was sequenced for TCR beta chains only, and without alpha or paired-chain data the features that could be detected were limited. Because some donors lacked HLA typing at each locus, the association tests relied only on the typed subset. Correlated functional status among segregating V segments might be attributable to linkage disequilibrium, but an unknown experimental factor could not be ruled out.

Of note for this clone: The antigen this receptor binds is unknown. Per-nucleotide qualities are absent, and no much larger clonotype sits a single base away.

The library came from the immunoSEQ multiplex PCR assay. A mixture of 60 forward primers for TCR Vbeta segments and 13 reverse primers for TCR Jbeta segments was used in the multiplex PCR. Amplification of the CDR3 region of rearranged TCR beta genes was performed with a multiplex PCR assay on genomic DNA. The amplified TCR beta libraries were sequenced on the Illumina HiSeq System as 87-base-pair reads. The study's processing was this. A later analysis tallied approximately 87 million unique TCR beta chains across the 666 repertoires, and about 10 million of those chains were shared by two or more donors. To remove PCR and sequencing errors, raw reads were error-corrected and collapsed into unique sequences using a nearest-neighbor algorithm that merged closely related sequences. Alignment of CDR3 sequences to IMGT reference sequences was used to assign V, D and J gene segments. For a sequence to be retained, a match of at least six nucleotides was required to both a V gene segment and a J gene segment. Rearrangements were classified as productive when the CDR3 lacked stop codons and remained in frame with V and J, and all other rearrangements were classified as non-productive. CDR3 was defined by IMGT convention, running from the second conserved V-encoded cysteine to the conserved J-encoded phenylalanine. The earlier analysis of approximately 590 of the donors excluded any sequence lacking an unambiguous match to a single V gene segment. An earlier analysis of a few hundred of the donors called V segments functional above 56.7% productive rearrangements and segregating when the between-donor standard deviation exceeded 5%. To diagnose cytomegalovirus status from the catalog of TCR beta chain sequences, a statistical classification framework was built. In a later analysis, TCR nucleotide sequences were compared against IMGT/GENE-DB human TR gene sequences so that V and J genes could be assigned. The TCRdist pipeline was used in a later analysis to assign CDR3 sequences and most-parsimonious VDJ recombination scenarios. In a later analysis, every TCR beta chain was defined by the combination of its CDR3 amino acid sequence and its V-gene family, and reads without a unique V-gene family were dropped. A later analysis removed several hundred highly shared, low-generation-probability nucleotide sequences to deal with suspected cross-contamination and a sequencing artifact. For each public chain, a later analysis derived a clonal expansion index from normalized ranks of inferred template counts within each repertoire. A later analysis computed generation probabilities with a VDJ recombination model fitted to out-of-frame rearrangements, and checked the results against IGoR. A later analysis scored TCR-TCR, TCR-HLA and TCR-CMV co-occurrence with hypergeometric tests, applying a repertoire-size bias correction to TCR pairs. In a later analysis, false discovery rates were estimated by permuting HLA or CMV assignments 20 times. A later analysis grouped co-occurring TCRs with DBSCAN, adding TCRdist sequence similarity when clustering within HLA-allele-positive subsets. Co-occurrence clustering excluded repertoires with fewer than 30,000 or more than 120,000 public chains, plus five with anomalous nucleotide sharing. TCRdb obtained this table from immuneACCESS and retained in-frame rearrangements with V and J assigned. These tables miss some clones; where compared with another copy, unresolved V genes account for less than half of the shortfall, and the remainder is unexplained. Clone size and V and J calls were adopted from that table, with D and trimming inferred from the DNA. The sample contains 210,000 or so clones, roughly 73% of them found a single time. Around 2.2% of the sample belongs to the ten largest clones.

The cohort comprised more than 550 healthy bone marrow donors. Cohort members were all nominally healthy when sampled, although unrecorded immune exposures were likely present. The donor tested CMV seropositive and was one of the 289 seropositive cohort members. A peripheral blood sample was collected from each donor, and TCR beta sequencing was performed on peripheral blood mononuclear cells. Genomic DNA extraction from the blood cell samples was performed with the Qiagen DNeasy Blood Extraction Kit. In the germline V gene, CDR1 corresponds to MNHEY and CDR2 to SVGAGI. Trimmed from V: 7 bases; trimmed from J: 5 bases; junction bases lacking a gene match: 7. The CDR3 runs 15 amino acids, cysteine and phenylalanine included. Solely the CDR3 DNA is kept, with 45 bases framed from the first base.

The sample comprised PBMCs. The receptor chain draws on TRBV6-5 and TRBJ2-7; 14 central nucleotides agree with TRBD2. This clonotype was sampled from a woman between 25 and 40 years old in good health and CMV-seropositive. The CDR3 here reads CASTYKGLAGDEQYF. The DNA sequence is given as TGTGCCAGCACCTACAAGGGACTAGCGGGGGACGAGCAGTACTTC.